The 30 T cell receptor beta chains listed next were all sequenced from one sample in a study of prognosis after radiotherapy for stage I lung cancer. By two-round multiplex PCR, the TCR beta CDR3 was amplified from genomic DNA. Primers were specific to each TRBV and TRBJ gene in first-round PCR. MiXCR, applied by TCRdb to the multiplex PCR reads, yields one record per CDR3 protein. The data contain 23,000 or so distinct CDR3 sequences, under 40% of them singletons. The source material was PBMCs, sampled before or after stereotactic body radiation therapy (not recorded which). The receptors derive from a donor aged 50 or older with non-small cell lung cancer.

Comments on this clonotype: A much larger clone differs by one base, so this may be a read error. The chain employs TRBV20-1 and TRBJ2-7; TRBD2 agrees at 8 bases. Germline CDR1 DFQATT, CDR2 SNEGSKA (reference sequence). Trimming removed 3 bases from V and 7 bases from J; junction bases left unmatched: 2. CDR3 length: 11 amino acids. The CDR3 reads CSASGGEEQYF. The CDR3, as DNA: TGCAGTGCTAGCGGGGGGGAAGAGCAGTACTTC.

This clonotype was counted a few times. CDR3 bases: TGTGCCAGCAGCTTAGCGGAGGGGGGGGAGACCCAGTACTTC. Protein product: CASSLAEGGETQYF. The chain combines TRBV7-9 with TRBJ2-5, with a tentative D call TRBD2 (7 bases). The CDR3 has 14 residues. Trimming cost V 0 bases and J 5 bases, with 10 bases left between them. CDR1 SEHNR and CDR2 FQNEAQ come from the germline V gene (reference sequence).

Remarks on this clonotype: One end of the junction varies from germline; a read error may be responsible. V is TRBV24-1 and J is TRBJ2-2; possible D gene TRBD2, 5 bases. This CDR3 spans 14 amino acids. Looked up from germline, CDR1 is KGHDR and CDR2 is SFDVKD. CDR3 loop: CATAAVTNTGELSF. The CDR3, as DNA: TGTGCCACCGCGGCAGTAACGAACACCGGGGAGCTGTCTTTT.

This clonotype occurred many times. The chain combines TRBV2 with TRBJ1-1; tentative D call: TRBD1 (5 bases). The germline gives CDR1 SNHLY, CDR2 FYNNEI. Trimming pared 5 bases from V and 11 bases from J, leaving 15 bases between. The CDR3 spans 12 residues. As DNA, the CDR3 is TGTGCCAGCAGTAACCGGGACCCCCGGGCTTTCTTT. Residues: CASSNRDPRAFF.

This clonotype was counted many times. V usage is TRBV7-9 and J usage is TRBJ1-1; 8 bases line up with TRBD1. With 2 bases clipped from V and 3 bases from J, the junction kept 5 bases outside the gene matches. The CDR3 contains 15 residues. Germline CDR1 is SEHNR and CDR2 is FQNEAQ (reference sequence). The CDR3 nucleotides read TGTGCCAGCAGCTTAATGAACAGGGGGGACACTGAAGCTTTCTTT. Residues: CASSLMNRGDTEAFF.

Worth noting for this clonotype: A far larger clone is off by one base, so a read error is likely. CDR3 loop: CATSDLTWGEQFF. CDR3 DNA: TGTGCCACCAGTGATTTAACCTGGGGTGAGCAGTTCTTC. The chain combines TRBV12-3 or TRBV12-4 with TRBJ2-1, with D unresolved. The CDR3 loop spans 13 amino acids.

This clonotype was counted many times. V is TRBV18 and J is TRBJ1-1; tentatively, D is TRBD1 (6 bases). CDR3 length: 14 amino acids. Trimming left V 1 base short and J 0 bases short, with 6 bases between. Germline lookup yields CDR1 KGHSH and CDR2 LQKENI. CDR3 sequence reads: CASSPQGVNTEAFF. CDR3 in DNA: TGTGCCAGCTCACCACAGGGGGTGAACACTGAAGCTTTCTTT.

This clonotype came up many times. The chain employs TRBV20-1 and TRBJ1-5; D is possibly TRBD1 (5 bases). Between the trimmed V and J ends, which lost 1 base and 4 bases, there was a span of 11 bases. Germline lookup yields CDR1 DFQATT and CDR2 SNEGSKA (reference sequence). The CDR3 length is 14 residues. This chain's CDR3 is CSARAVRGNQPQHF. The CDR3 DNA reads TGCAGTGCTAGAGCGGTGAGGGGAAATCAGCCCCAGCATTTT.

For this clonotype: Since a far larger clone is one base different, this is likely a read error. Here the CDR3 DNA reads TGTGACAGCAGCCCGGACCGAAACTCCTACGAGCAGTACTTC. Translation: CDSSPDRNSYEQYF. The chain is built from TRBV7-2 and TRBJ2-7; no firm D call. The CDR3 extends over 14 amino acids. CDR1 and CDR2 (germline): SGHTA, FQGNSA.

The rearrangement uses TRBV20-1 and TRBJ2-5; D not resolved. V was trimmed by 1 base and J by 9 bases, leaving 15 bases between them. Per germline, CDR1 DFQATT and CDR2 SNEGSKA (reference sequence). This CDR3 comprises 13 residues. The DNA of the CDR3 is TGCAGTGCTAGAGCATCGGTAGCTAAGGCCCAGTACTTC. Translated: CSARASVAKAQYF.

The CDR3: CASSLGRRGNYEQYF. The CDR3 nucleotides read TGTGCCAGCAGCTTGGGACGCAGGGGGAACTACGAGCAGTACTTC. The chain joins TRBV11-3 to TRBJ2-7; 7 nucleotides agree with TRBD1. This CDR3 is 15 amino acids long. J was trimmed by 3 bases and V by 3 bases; bases with no gene match: 8. CDR1 SGHNT and CDR2 YENEEA come from the germline V gene.

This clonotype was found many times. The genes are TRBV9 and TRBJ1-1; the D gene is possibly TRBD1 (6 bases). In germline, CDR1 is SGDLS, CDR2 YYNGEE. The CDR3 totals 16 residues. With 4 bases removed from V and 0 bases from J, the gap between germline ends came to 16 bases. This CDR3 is CASSHQTGFMNTEAFF. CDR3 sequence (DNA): TGTGCCAGCAGCCACCAAACAGGGTTCATGAACACTGAAGCTTTCTTT.

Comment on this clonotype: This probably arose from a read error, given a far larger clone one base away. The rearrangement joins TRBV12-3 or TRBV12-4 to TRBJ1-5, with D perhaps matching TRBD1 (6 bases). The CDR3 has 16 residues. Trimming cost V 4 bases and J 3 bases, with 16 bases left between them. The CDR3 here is CASSYGRGYINQPQHF. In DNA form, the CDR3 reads TGTGCCAGCAGTTACGGCAGGGGCTATATCAATCAGCCCCAGCATTTT.

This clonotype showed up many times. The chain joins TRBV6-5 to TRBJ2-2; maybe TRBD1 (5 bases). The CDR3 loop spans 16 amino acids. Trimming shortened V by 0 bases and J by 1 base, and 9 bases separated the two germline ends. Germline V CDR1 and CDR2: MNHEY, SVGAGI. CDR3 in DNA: TGTGCCAGCAGTTACTCGGGCAGGGAGAACACCGGGGAGCTGTTTTTT. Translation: CASSYSGRENTGELFF.

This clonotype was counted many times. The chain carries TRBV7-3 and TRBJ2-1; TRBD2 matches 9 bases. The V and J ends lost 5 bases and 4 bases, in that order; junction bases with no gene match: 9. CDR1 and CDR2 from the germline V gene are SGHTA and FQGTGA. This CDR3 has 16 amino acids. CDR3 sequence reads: CASSPPGAGGYNEQFF. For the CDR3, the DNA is TGTGCCAGCAGCCCGCCCGGGGCGGGAGGGTACAATGAGCAGTTCTTC. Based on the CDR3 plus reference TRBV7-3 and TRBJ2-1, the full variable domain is GAGVSQTPSNKVTEKGKYVELRCDPISGHTALYWYRQSLGQGPEFLIYFQGTGAADDSGLPNDRFFAVRPEGSVSTLKIQRTERGDSAVYLCASSPPGAGGYNEQFFGPGTRLTVL.

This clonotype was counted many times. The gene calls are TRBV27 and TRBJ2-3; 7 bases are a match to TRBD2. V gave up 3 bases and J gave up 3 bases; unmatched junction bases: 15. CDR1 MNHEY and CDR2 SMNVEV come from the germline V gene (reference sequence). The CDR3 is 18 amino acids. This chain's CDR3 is CASSFLGGRGEVTDTQYF. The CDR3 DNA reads TGTGCCAGCAGTTTCTTAGGCGGACGGGGGGAAGTGACAGATACGCAGTATTTT.

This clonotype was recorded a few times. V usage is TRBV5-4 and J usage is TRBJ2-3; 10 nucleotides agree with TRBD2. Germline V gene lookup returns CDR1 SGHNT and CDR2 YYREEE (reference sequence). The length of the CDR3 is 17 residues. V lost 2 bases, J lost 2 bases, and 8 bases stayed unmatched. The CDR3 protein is CASSFSRGLAVTDTQYF. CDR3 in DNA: TGTGCCAGCAGCTTTTCTAGAGGACTAGCGGTCACAGATACGCAGTATTTT. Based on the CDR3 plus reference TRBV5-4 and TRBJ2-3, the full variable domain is ETGVTQSPTHLIKTRGQQVTLRCSSQSGHNTVSWYQQALGQGPQFIFQYYREEENGRGNFPPRFSGLQFPNYSSELNVNALELDDSALYLCASSFSRGLAVTDTQYFGPGTRLTVL.

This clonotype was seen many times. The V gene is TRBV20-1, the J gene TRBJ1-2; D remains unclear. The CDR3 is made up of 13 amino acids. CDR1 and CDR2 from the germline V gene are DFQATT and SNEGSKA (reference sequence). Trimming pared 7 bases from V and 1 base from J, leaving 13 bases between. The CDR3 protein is CSVPAADNYGYTF. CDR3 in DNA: TGCAGTGTTCCAGCGGCAGATAACTATGGCTACACCTTC.

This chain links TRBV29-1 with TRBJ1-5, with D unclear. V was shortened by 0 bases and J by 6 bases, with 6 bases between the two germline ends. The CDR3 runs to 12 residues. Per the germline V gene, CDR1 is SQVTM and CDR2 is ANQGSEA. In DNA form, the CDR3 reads TGCAGCGTTGAAGAAAGGTGTCAGCCCCAGCATTTT. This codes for CSVEERCQPQHF.

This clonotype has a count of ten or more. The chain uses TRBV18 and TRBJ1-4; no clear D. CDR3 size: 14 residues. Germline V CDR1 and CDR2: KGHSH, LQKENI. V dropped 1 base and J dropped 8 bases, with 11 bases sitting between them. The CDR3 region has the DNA TGTGCCAGCTCACCACTCCAGGCAGTGGAAAAACTGTTTTTT. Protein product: CASSPLQAVEKLFF.

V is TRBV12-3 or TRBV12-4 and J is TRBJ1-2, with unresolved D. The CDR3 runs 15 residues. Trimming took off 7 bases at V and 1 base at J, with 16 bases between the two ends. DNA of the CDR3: TGTGCCAGCAACCCATGGTGGGCGGATAACTATGGCTACACCTTC. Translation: CASNPWWADNYGYTF.

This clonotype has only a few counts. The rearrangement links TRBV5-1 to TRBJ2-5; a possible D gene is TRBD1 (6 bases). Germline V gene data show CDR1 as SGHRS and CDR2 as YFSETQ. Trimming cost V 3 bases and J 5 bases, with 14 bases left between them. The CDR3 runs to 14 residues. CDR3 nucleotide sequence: TGCGCCAGCAGCTCCCCACAGGGTGGGGAGACCCAGTACTTC. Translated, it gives CASSSPQGGETQYF.

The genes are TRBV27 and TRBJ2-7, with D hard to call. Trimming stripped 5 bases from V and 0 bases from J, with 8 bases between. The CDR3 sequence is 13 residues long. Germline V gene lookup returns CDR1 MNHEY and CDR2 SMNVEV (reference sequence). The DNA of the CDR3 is TGTGCCAGCAGTCCCGTTCGCTCCTACGAGCAGTACTTC. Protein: CASSPVRSYEQYF.

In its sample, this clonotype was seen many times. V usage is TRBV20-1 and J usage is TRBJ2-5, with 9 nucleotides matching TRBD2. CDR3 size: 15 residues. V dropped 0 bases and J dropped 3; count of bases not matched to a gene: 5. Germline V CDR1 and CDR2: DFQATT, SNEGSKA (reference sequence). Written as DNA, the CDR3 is TGCAGTGCTAGAGAACTCCGACTAGCGGAAGAGACCCAGTACTTC. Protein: CSARELRLAEETQYF.

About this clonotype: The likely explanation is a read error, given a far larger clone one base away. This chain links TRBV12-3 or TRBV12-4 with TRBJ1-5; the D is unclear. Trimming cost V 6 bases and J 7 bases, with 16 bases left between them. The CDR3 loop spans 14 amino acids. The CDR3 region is CASSVYGGSQPQHF. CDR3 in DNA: TGTGCCAGCAGCGTATATGGCGGTAGCCAGCCCCAGCATTTT.

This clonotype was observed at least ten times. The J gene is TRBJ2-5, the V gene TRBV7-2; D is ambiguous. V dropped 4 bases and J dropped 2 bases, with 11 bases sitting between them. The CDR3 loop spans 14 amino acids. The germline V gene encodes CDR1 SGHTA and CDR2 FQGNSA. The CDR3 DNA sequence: TGTGCCAGCAGCTCAAGACAAACACAAGAGACCCAGTACTTC. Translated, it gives CASSSRQTQETQYF.

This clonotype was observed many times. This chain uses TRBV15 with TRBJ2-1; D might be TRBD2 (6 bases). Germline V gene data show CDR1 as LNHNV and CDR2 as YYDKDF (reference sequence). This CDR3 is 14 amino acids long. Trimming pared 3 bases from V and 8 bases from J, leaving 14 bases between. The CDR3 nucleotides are TGTGCCACCAGCAGGGGCTCGGGACTTGATGAGCAGTTCTTC. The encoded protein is CATSRGSGLDEQFF.

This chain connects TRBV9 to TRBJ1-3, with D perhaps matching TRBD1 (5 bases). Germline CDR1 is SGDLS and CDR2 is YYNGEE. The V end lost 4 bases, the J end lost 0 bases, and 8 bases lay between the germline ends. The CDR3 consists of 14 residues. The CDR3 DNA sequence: TGTGCCAGCAGCCGACAGAGCTCTGGAAACACCATATATTTT. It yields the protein CASSRQSSGNTIYF.

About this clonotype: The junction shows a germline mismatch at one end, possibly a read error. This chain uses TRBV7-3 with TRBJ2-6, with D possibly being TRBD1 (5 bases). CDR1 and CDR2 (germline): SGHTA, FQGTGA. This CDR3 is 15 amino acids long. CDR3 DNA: TGTGCCAGCAGATTAGGCGTCTCTGGGGCCAACGTCATGACTTTC. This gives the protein CASRLGVSGANVMTF. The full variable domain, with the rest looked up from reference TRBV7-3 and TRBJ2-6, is GAGVSQTPSNKVTEKGKYVELRCDPISGHTALYWYRQSLGQGPEFLIYFQGTGAADDSGLPNDRFFAVRPEGSVSTLKIQRTERGDSAVYLCASRLGVSGANVMTFGAGSRLTVL.

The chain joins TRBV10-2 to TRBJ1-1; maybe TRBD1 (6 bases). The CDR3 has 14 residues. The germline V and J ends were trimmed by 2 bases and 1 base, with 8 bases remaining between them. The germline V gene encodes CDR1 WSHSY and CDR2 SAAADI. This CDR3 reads CASSEDRPNTEAFF. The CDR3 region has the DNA TGCGCCAGCAGTGAGGACAGGCCGAACACTGAAGCTTTCTTT.